A single sample is the source of the 20 T cell receptor beta chains below, sequenced in a study of T cells in Graves' hyperthyroidism and ophthalmopathy. Researchers amplified the TCR beta CDR3 regions from RNA transcripts. When the TCR CDR3 underwent first-round RT-PCR, the HTBI primer set was used. TCRdb reanalysed the multiplex PCR reads using MiXCR and keeps one entry per CDR3 protein. The sample contains more than 500,000 distinct CDR3 sequences, about 43% of which appear only once. Sample: peripheral blood or thyroid tissue (not recorded which). All receptors derive from an adult woman with Graves' disease, either hyperthyroidism or ophthalmopathy (not recorded which).

The CDR3 protein is CASTPGGSNQPQHF. The CDR3 nucleotides are TGCGCCAGCACTCCGGGAGGGAGCAATCAGCCCCAGCATTTT. The chain carries TRBV5-1 and TRBJ1-5; D unresolved. V lost 6 bases and J 1 base, leaving 11 bases between the germline ends. Germline CDR1 and CDR2: SGHRS and YFSETQ. The CDR3 contains 14 residues.

V and J are TRBV29-1 and TRBJ2-2; D is possibly TRBD1 (7 bases). Germline V lookup: CDR1 SQVTM, CDR2 ANQGSEA. The ends were cut back, 7 bases at V and 5 bases at J, with 14 bases in the middle. The CDR3 totals 13 residues. This CDR3 reads CSAGQAGTGELFF. The CDR3, as DNA: TGCAGCGCTGGACAGGCGGGAACCGGGGAGCTGTTTTTT.

In its sample, this clonotype was seen once. Germline is not matched at one junction end, which may reflect a read error. The J gene is TRBJ1-2, the V gene TRBV7-9, with D possibly matching TRBD1 (5 bases). Germline V lookup: CDR1 SEHNR, CDR2 FQNEAQ (reference sequence). This CDR3 region has 13 residues. CDR3 sequence reads: CASRPSGGNGYTF. DNA of the CDR3: TGCGCCAGCAGACCGAGTGGGGGAAACGGCTACACCTTC.

Comments on this clonotype: This is likely a read error, given that the CDR3 carries no conserved phenylalanine or tryptophan at its end. It is unclear where the CDR3 begins or ends on the DNA, so no DNA is shown, and the CDR3 is as TCRdb lists it. The genes are TRBV11-2 and TRBJ1-3; TRBD1 is the table's D call and was not checked against the DNA. Germline loops: CDR1 SGHAT, CDR2 FQNNGV. From its first to its last residue, the CDR3 has 15 amino acids. The CDR3 protein is CASSGMEARGGTGNL.

This clonotype has just one count. V and J are TRBV7-6 and TRBJ1-1; D call uncertain. The CDR3 covers 13 residues. Per the germline V gene, CDR1 is SGHVS and CDR2 is FNYEAQ. V gave up 6 bases and J gave up 6 bases, with 14 bases separating them. The CDR3 DNA reads as TGTGCCAGCAGTTTCATTACCGGGGCTGAAGCTTTCTTT. It encodes CASSFITGAEAFF.

V is TRBV10-3 and J is TRBJ1-1; 9 nucleotides line up with TRBD1. V was pared by 0 bases and J by 2 bases, with 4 bases of the junction left unmatched. In germline, CDR1 is ENHRY, CDR2 SYGVKD. The CDR3 is 16 amino acids. The CDR3 region is CAISESGGQGNTEAFF. DNA of the CDR3: TGTGCCATCAGTGAGTCGGGGGGACAGGGAAACACTGAAGCTTTCTTT.

This rearrangement joins TRBV7-6 to TRBJ2-6, with 9 bases aligning to TRBD1. The CDR3 covers 17 residues. The V segment lost 5 bases and the J segment 0 bases; nucleotides outside the gene matches: 5. Germline V lookup: CDR1 SGHVS, CDR2 FNYEAQ. CDR3 residues: CASSRQGEASGANVLTF. In nucleotides, the CDR3 is TGTGCCAGCAGCCGACAGGGGGAGGCCTCTGGGGCCAACGTCCTGACTTTC.

J is TRBJ2-2 and V is TRBV7-8; 10 nucleotides line up with TRBD1. The ends lost 7 bases at V and 7 bases at J; junction bases unmatched: 9. The CDR3 is made up of 15 amino acids. Germline-derived CDR1 and CDR2 are SGHVS and FQNEAQ. The CDR3 DNA sequence: TGTGCCAGCACAGCAGGGACAGGGGTTGGCGGGGAGCTGTTTTTT. Protein: CASTAGTGVGGELFF.

This clonotype was seen more than once but under ten times. The DNA for the CDR3 is TGTGCCAGCACCGGGAGGACAGGGGCCTACGAGCAGTACTTC. As protein: CASTGRTGAYEQYF. The genes are TRBV28 and TRBJ2-7; 9 nucleotides line up with TRBD1. The length of the CDR3 is 14 residues. CDR1 is MDHEN and CDR2 is SYDVKM in the germline V gene. After removal of 7 bases from V and 2 bases from J, the junction contained 6 bases not matched to a gene.

This clonotype showed up many times. J is TRBJ2-7 and V is TRBV2, with a tentative D call TRBD2 (5 bases). Germline CDR1 is SNHLY and CDR2 is FYNNEI. Trimming took off 7 bases at V and 3 bases at J, with 10 bases between the two ends. CDR3 length equals 12 residues. The CDR3 DNA reads TGTGCCAGCATGGACTCCTACTACGAGCAGTACTTC. This gives the protein CASMDSYYEQYF.

This chain joins TRBV24-1 and TRBJ1-5; D is possibly TRBD1 (5 bases). There are 16 residues in the CDR3. V lost 3 bases and J 2 bases, leaving 13 bases between the germline ends. CDR1 and CDR2 from the germline V gene are KGHDR and SFDVKD. The CDR3 DNA sequence: TGTGCCACCAGTGATGCCGACTCCAGGGGCAATCAGCCCCAGCATTTT. As protein: CATSDADSRGNQPQHF.

A word on this clonotype: Given a much more abundant clone one base away, this may be a read error. V and J are TRBV20-1 and TRBJ2-7, with 10 bases identical to TRBD2. Germline-derived CDR1 and CDR2 are DFQATT and SNEGSKA (reference sequence). The CDR3 is made up of 14 amino acids. J was trimmed by 3 bases and V by 4 bases; bases with no gene match: 6. CDR3 sequence (DNA): TGCAGTGCTATAGTTCTAGCGGGAGACTACGAGCAGTACTTC. Protein: CSAIVLAGDYEQYF.

The rearrangement links TRBV5-1 to TRBJ2-6; TRBD1 matches at 8 bases. The V gene end was trimmed by 5 bases and the J gene end by 0 bases; junction bases not matched to a gene: 4. From germline, CDR1 is SGHRS and CDR2 YFSETQ. The length of the CDR3 is 16 residues. The CDR3 sequence: CASRQTGASGANVLTF. In DNA, the CDR3 is TGCGCCAGCAGGCAGACAGGGGCCTCTGGGGCCAACGTCCTGACTTTC.

V gene TRBV20-1 combines with J gene TRBJ2-7, with 13 positions matching TRBD2. J lost 2 bases, V lost 6 bases, and 7 bases had no gene match. The CDR3 loop spans 15 amino acids. In germline, CDR1 is DFQATT, CDR2 SNEGSKA (reference sequence). The CDR3 here is CSATKGLAGPYEQYF. Here the CDR3 DNA reads TGCAGTGCCACTAAGGGACTAGCGGGGCCCTACGAGCAGTACTTC.

The chain joins TRBV30 to TRBJ2-6, with TRBD1 matching over 8 bases. Looked up from germline, CDR1 is GTSNPN and CDR2 is SVGIG (reference sequence). CDR3 length: 15 amino acids. Germline trimming cut 5 bases from V and 0 bases from J; bases unmatched to any gene: 3. CDR3 coding DNA: TGTGCCTGGTATACAGGGGGCTCTGGGGCCAACGTCCTGACTTTC. Translated, it gives CAWYTGGSGANVLTF. The full variable domain, with the rest looked up from reference TRBV30 and TRBJ2-6, is SQTIHQWPATLVQPVGSPLSLECTVEGTSNPNLYWYRQAAGRGLQLLFYSVGIGQISSEVPQNLSASRPQDRQFILSSKKLLLSDSGFYLCAWYTGGSGANVLTFGAGSRLTVL.

The V gene is TRBV24-1, the J gene TRBJ1-2; 7 positions agree with TRBD1. The end of the DNA fits TRBJ2-1 better, so the J call may be wrong. CDR1 and CDR2 (germline): KGHDR, SFDVKD. The CDR3 has 14 amino acids. CDR3 protein: CATSDRVGVGEQFF. CDR3 sequence (DNA): TGTGCCACCTCCGACAGGGTCGGCGTCGGGGAGCAGTTCTTC.

The CDR3 is CSATRQINQPQHF. CDR3 bases: TGCAGTGCAACCAGACAGATCAATCAGCCCCAGCATTTT. The V gene is TRBV20-1, the J gene TRBJ1-5; weak D call: TRBD1 (5 bases). V lost 6 bases and J 3 bases, leaving 12 bases between the germline ends. Per the germline V gene, CDR1 is DFQATT and CDR2 is SNEGSKA (reference sequence). The CDR3 totals 13 residues.

The V and J genes are TRBV7-3 and TRBJ1-1; D possibly corresponds to TRBD1 (5 bases). Germline V lookup: CDR1 SGHTA, CDR2 FQGTGA. The V and J ends lost 5 bases and 4 bases respectively, with 26 bases between them. The CDR3 covers 18 residues. CDR3 sequence reads: CASSPLVAGVGGVTEAFF. The CDR3 DNA follows: TGTGCCAGCAGCCCCCTAGTAGCGGGAGTCGGGGGGGTCACTGAAGCTTTCTTT.

This clonotype was observed a handful of times. This rearrangement joins TRBV30 to TRBJ2-7; D is unclear. The CDR3 is made up of 12 amino acids. V lost 2 bases and J lost 2, with 7 bases in between. The germline V gene encodes CDR1 GTSNPN and CDR2 SVGIG (reference sequence). The CDR3 bases are TGTGCCTGGAGTTTCGTCCCCTACGAGCAGTACTTC. Its protein product is CAWSFVPYEQYF.

Note on this clonotype: Its ends do not fully match the called genes, so a read error is possible. The rearrangement uses TRBV7-3 and TRBJ2-7; 7 bases agree with TRBD1. In germline, CDR1 is SGHTA, CDR2 FQGTGA. The CDR3 has 16 residues. CDR3 sequence (DNA): TGTGCCAGCAGCCCGAGCCCGACAGGGAGAGTTTACGGGCAGTACTTC. Its translation: CASSPSPTGRVYGQYF.